These T cell receptor beta chains were read from a single sample in a study of shared clonotypes between healthy human individuals. This table comes from immunoSEQ multiplex PCR, and its TCRdb copy is limited to in-frame clones, with some not included. This sample carries millions of clones, about 95% of them seen once, and the ten largest clones take approximately 1.2%. Sequenced sample: naive CD8+ T cells sorted from blood. The receptors come from a man aged 18-30 years in good health. Both conserved end residues are part of each CDR3. The D gene is left open where the match is weak. Rows give clone size only sometimes, using once, few, many, or a class for an expanded clone.

v_gene	abundance	j_gene	len	d_gene	CDR3aa	CDR3nt
TRBV4-3	NA	TRBJ1-2	17	NA	CASSQVWEGRLNYGYTF	TGCGCCAGCAGCCAAGTTTGGGAAGGGAGACTCAACTATGGCTACACCTTC
TRBV10-3	NA	TRBJ2-7	13	NA	CAISPGTSYEQYF	TGTGCCATCTCTCCCGGGACTTCTTACGAGCAGTACTTC
TRBV7-9	NA	TRBJ2-1	16	TRBD2	CASSLVGLAGWLEQFF	TGTGCCAGCAGCTTAGTCGGTCTAGCGGGATGGCTTGAGCAGTTCTTC
TRBV4-2	NA	TRBJ2-1	17	NA	CASSQEGPWDVGNEQFF	TGTGCCAGCAGCCAAGAAGGTCCCTGGGACGTAGGCAATGAGCAGTTCTTC
TRBV5-1	once	TRBJ2-7	16	TRBD1	CASSSGTGPVSYEQYF	TGCGCCAGCAGCTCCGGGACAGGGCCCGTCTCCTACGAGCAGTACTTC
TRBV29-1	few	TRBJ1-2	11	NA	CSALGPYGYTF	TGCAGCGCCCTGGGACCCTATGGCTACACCTTC
TRBV5-4	NA	TRBJ2-6	17	TRBD1	CASSLQGAISGANVLTF	TGTGCCAGCAGCTTGCAGGGGGCAATCTCTGGGGCCAACGTCCTGACTTTC
TRBV28	NA	TRBJ2-7	13	NA	CASSSPGQYEQYF	TGTGCCAGCAGTTCCCCAGGACAGTACGAGCAGTACTTC
TRBV5-4	once	TRBJ2-2	15	NA	CASSDAQTNTGELFF	TGTGCCAGCAGCGACGCCCAAACGAACACCGGGGAGCTGTTTTTT
TRBV4-3	NA	TRBJ2-1	16	NA	CASSQVASELYNEQFF	TGCGCCAGCAGCCAAGTCGCTAGCGAATTATACAATGAGCAGTTCTTC
TRBV9	NA	TRBJ1-6	13	NA	CASSVGPGSPLHF	TGTGCCAGCAGCGTAGGGCCAGGTTCACCCCTCCACTTT
TRBV9	NA	TRBJ2-7	13	TRBD2	CASSRGGTYEQYF	TGTGCCAGCAGCAGGGGAGGGACTTACGAGCAGTACTTC
TRBV19	NA	TRBJ1-1	13	NA	CASSSGSDTEAFF	TGTGCCAGTAGTTCGGGCAGCGACACTGAAGCTTTCTTT
TRBV6-1	NA	TRBJ1-5	15	NA	CASNSGEGGNQPQHF	TGTGCCAGCAATTCAGGGGAAGGGGGCAATCAGCCCCAGCATTTT
TRBV30	NA	TRBJ2-3	15	TRBD1	CAWEGQGLYTDTQYF	TGTGCCTGGGAGGGACAGGGACTTTACACAGATACGCAGTATTTT
TRBV6-1	NA	TRBJ1-4	13	NA	CASSEGLSEKLFF	TGTGCCAGCAGTGAGGGATTGAGTGAAAAACTGTTTTTT
TRBV9	NA	TRBJ1-2	14	NA	CASSVEGRGYGYTF	TGTGCCAGCAGCGTAGAAGGGAGGGGGTATGGCTACACCTTC
TRBV7-6	once	TRBJ2-1	13	NA	CASSFRLNNEQFF	TGTGCCAGCAGCTTTCGACTGAACAATGAGCAGTTCTTC
TRBV9	NA	TRBJ1-2	15	TRBD1	CASSPPWGQGTCYTF	TGTGCCAGCAGCCCCCCCTGGGGACAGGGGACGTGCTACACCTTC
TRBV7-9	many	TRBJ1-5	15	NA	CASSSTEGGNQPQHF	TGTGCCAGCAGCTCGACAGAGGGCGGCAATCAGCCCCAGCATTTT
TRBV7-9	once	TRBJ2-7	15	TRBD1	CASSFGQGVVNEQYF	TGTGCCAGCAGCTTCGGACAGGGTGTAGTAAACGAGCAGTACTTC
TRBV7-2	once	TRBJ2-2	15	TRBD1	CASSLVGGGTGELFF	TGTGCCAGCAGCTTAGTAGGGGGCGGCACCGGGGAGCTGTTTTTT
TRBV5-1	NA	TRBJ2-5	18	TRBD2	CASSPSGRADEVRETQYF	TGCGCCAGCAGCCCTAGCGGGAGGGCCGATGAGGTGCGAGAGACCCAGTACTTC
TRBV5-8	NA	TRBJ1-2	15	NA	CASIWIEGHGYGYTF	TGTGCCAGCATATGGATTGAGGGGCATGGCTATGGCTACACCTTC
TRBV7-9	once	TRBJ2-7	15	NA	CASSLDEGPLYEQYF	TGTGCCAGCAGCTTAGATGAGGGGCCCCTTTACGAGCAGTACTTC
TRBV6-5	NA	TRBJ2-7	13	NA	CASSSPTSYEQYF	TGTGCCAGCAGTTCGCCGACCTCCTACGAGCAGTACTTC